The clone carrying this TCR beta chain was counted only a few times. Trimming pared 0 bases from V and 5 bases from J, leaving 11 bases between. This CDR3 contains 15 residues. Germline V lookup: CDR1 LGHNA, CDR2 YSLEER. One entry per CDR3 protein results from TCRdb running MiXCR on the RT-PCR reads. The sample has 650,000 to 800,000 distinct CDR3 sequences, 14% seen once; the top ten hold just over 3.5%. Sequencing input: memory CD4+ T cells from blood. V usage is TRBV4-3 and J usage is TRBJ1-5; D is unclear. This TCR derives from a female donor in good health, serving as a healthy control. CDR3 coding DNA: TGCGCCAGCAGCCAAGAATTGAGGGAATATCAGCCCCAGCATTTT. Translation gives CASSQELREYQPQHF.